These 17 T cell receptor beta chains came from one sample sequenced in a study of blood T cell repertoires in COVID-19. Profiling relied on immunoSEQ multiplex PCR, and the TCRdb table lists in-frame clones only, not all of them. The table has roughly 250,000 clones, roughly nine tenths seen once; the top ten hold 4%. Sequencing was done on a sample of peripheral blood. The receptors originated from a man aged 60 to 75 who had recovered from COVID-19.

The gene calls are TRBV6-6 and TRBJ2-5; 10 bases match TRBD2. Per germline, CDR1 MNHNY and CDR2 SVGAGI (reference sequence). This CDR3 is 15 amino acids long. Trimming removed 6 bases from V and 5 bases from J; junction bases left unmatched: 9. CDR3 bases: TGTGCCAGCAGGCCCCCTTCTAGCGGGGGTGAGACCCAGTACTTC. Amino acids: CASRPPSSGGETQYF.

This sequence joins TRBV18 and TRBJ2-7; tentatively, D is TRBD1 (5 bases). Germline V gene data show CDR1 as KGHSH and CDR2 as LQKENI. The CDR3 length is 14 residues. Between the trimmed V and J ends, which lost 5 bases and 5 bases, there was a span of 16 bases. In DNA form, the CDR3 reads TGTGCCAGCTCATCCCCAGGGAATTACCACGAGCAGTACTTC. Translated, it gives CASSSPGNYHEQYF. Complete variable domain (other parts from reference TRBV18 and TRBJ2-7): NAGVMQNPRHLVRRRGQEARLRCSPMKGHSHVYWYRQLPEEGLKFMVYLQKENIIDESGMPKERFSAEFPKEGPSILRIQQVVRGDSAAYFCASSSPGNYHEQYFGPGTRLTVT.

The rearrangement uses TRBV19 and TRBJ1-3; D uncertain. Germline CDR1 LNHDA, CDR2 SQIVND (reference sequence). With 3 bases removed from V and 0 bases from J, the gap between germline ends came to 9 bases. The CDR3 covers 15 residues. The CDR3 sequence is CASSMGANSGNTIYF. The CDR3 nucleotides read TGTGCCAGTAGTATGGGAGCAAACTCTGGAAACACCATATATTTT. Full variable domain (missing parts from reference TRBV19 and TRBJ1-3): DGGITQSPKYLFRKEGQNVTLSCEQNLNHDAMYWYRQDPGQGLRLIYYSQIVNDFQKGDIAEGYSVSREKKESFPLTVTSAQKNPTAFYLCASSMGANSGNTIYFGEGSWLTVV.

The rearrangement links TRBV5-4 to TRBJ2-6; D not resolved. CDR3 length equals 15 residues. The V gene lost 5 bases and the J gene lost 0 bases, with 9 bases spanning the gap. Germline CDR1 SGHNT, CDR2 YYREEE (reference sequence). The CDR3 loop is CASRPASSGANVLTF. Here the CDR3 DNA reads TGTGCCAGCAGGCCCGCTAGCTCTGGGGCCAACGTCCTGACTTTC.

The chain recombines TRBV19 with TRBJ1-3; D unresolved. The CDR3 is 16 residues long. Trimming left V 6 bases short and J 5 bases short, with 20 bases between. Germline CDR1 and CDR2: LNHDA and SQIVND (reference sequence). DNA for the CDR3: TGTGCCAGTAGCCCCGTCGGTTCCCGGGGAAGAAACACCATATATTTT. Its translation: CASSPVGSRGRNTIYF.

This chain links TRBV4-1 with TRBJ2-7; D remains unclear. This CDR3 is built from 13 residues. CDR1 and CDR2 (germline): MGHRA, YSYEKL. With 1 base removed from V and 2 bases from J, the gap between germline ends came to 6 bases. The CDR3 nucleotides read TGCGCCAGCAGCCAAGCAACAACCTACGAGCAGTACTTC. This sequence encodes CASSQATTYEQYF.

The chain employs TRBV19 and TRBJ2-1; maybe TRBD2 (6 bases). The CDR3 consists of 16 residues. Germline V lookup: CDR1 LNHDA, CDR2 SQIVND (reference sequence). Trimming took 3 bases from V and 4 from J, leaving 16 bases between them. The CDR3 reads CASSISAGTKYNEQFF. The CDR3 DNA sequence: TGTGCCAGTAGTATCTCTGCGGGGACCAAATACAATGAGCAGTTCTTC.

The V call is TRBV19, the J call TRBJ2-1; TRBD2 aligns across 12 bases. Germline assignment: CDR1 LNHDA and CDR2 SQIVND (reference sequence). This CDR3 is built from 17 residues. Unmatched junction bases numbered 4, after V lost 0 bases and J lost 4 bases. The CDR3 here is CASSIEASGGGYNEQFF. In nucleotides, the CDR3 is TGTGCCAGTAGTATAGAGGCTAGCGGGGGGGGATACAATGAGCAGTTCTTC.

The CDR3 DNA reads as TGCGCCAGCAGCTCCCGTGGCGGGACAGGGGGCATGGAGCAGTACTTC. Protein sequence: CASSSRGGTGGMEQYF. This chain links TRBV5-1 with TRBJ2-7, with 12 nucleotides matching TRBD1. This CDR3 spans 16 amino acids. After removal of 3 bases from V and 7 bases from J, the junction contained 11 bases not matched to a gene. Germline-derived CDR1 and CDR2 are SGHRS and YFSETQ.

The chain joins TRBV19 to TRBJ1-2; 8 bases are a match to TRBD1. The CDR3 has 16 amino acids. J was trimmed by 0 bases and V by 4 bases; bases with no gene match: 7. Per germline, CDR1 LNHDA and CDR2 SQIVND (reference sequence). CDR3 DNA sequence: TGTGCCAGTAGTACCCGGACAGGGAAGACTAACTATGGCTACACCTTC. Translation: CASSTRTGKTNYGYTF.

V and J are TRBV5-1 and TRBJ2-1; 10 bases map to TRBD1. The CDR3 totals 15 residues. After removal of 4 bases from V and 7 bases from J, the junction contained 8 bases not matched to a gene. Germline V CDR1 and CDR2: SGHRS, YFSETQ. This CDR3 is CASSPGQGGVNEQFF. As DNA, the CDR3 is TGCGCCAGCAGCCCTGGACAGGGGGGGGTAAATGAGCAGTTCTTC.

The chain employs TRBV25-1 and TRBJ1-1; the match to TRBD1 covers 7 bases. V trimming: 7 bases; J trimming: 4 bases; junction bases outside the gene matches: 12. Germline V CDR1 and CDR2: MGHDK, SYGVNS. This CDR3 spans 15 amino acids. CDR3 region: CASTKTTGVGTEAFF. The CDR3 DNA is TGTGCCAGCACTAAGACCACAGGGGTAGGCACTGAAGCTTTCTTT. Full variable domain (rest looked up from reference TRBV25-1 and TRBJ1-1): EADIYQTPRYLVIGTGKKITLECSQTMGHDKMYWYQQDPGMELHLIHYSYGVNSTEKGDLSSESTVSRIRTEHFPLTLESARPSHTSQYLCASTKTTGVGTEAFFGQGTRLTVV.

The V call is TRBV6-1, the J call TRBJ2-3; 7 bases fit TRBD1. Trimming took 3 bases from V and 3 from J; bases not matched to a gene: 3. CDR1 is MNHNS, CDR2 SASEGT, per germline. This CDR3 comprises 14 residues. CDR3 nucleotides: TGTGCCAGCAGTGAGGGACAGCCAACAGATACGCAGTATTTT. Translating it yields CASSEGQPTDTQYF.

V is TRBV5-5 and J is TRBJ2-5, with TRBD2 matching over 7 bases. V was pared by 1 base and J by 4 bases, with 10 bases of the junction left unmatched. The germline gives CDR1 SGHKS, CDR2 YYEKEE (reference sequence). The CDR3 extends over 16 amino acids. CDR3 protein: CASSLHPGGGGETQYF. The CDR3 DNA follows: TGTGCCAGCAGCTTGCACCCTGGCGGGGGAGGAGAGACCCAGTACTTC.

The V call is TRBV6-5, the J call TRBJ1-2; 10 nucleotides agree with TRBD1. The CDR3 runs 14 residues. With V trimmed by 6 bases and J by 4 bases, 5 bases remained unmatched. In germline, CDR1 is MNHEY, CDR2 SVGAGI. As DNA, the CDR3 is TGTGCCAGCAGCGGACAGGGGGTATTCTATGGCTACACCTTC. This gives the protein CASSGQGVFYGYTF.

The genes are TRBV18 and TRBJ2-1; the D is unclear. Between the trimmed V and J ends, which lost 0 bases and 2 bases, there was a span of 8 bases. Germline CDR1 KGHSH, CDR2 LQKENI. CDR3 length: 15 residues. CDR3 loop: CASSPPKETYNEQFF. Here the CDR3 DNA reads TGTGCCAGCTCACCACCGAAGGAGACCTACAATGAGCAGTTCTTC.

This clone was observed a few times. The chain links TRBV18 to TRBJ1-1; possibly TRBD1 for D (6 bases). This CDR3 region has 14 residues. Germline lookup yields CDR1 KGHSH and CDR2 LQKENI. The germline V and J ends were trimmed by 3 bases and 1 base, with 9 bases remaining between them. Written as DNA, the CDR3 is TGTGCCAGCTCACCGATGACAGGGAACACTGAAGCTTTCTTT. Amino acid sequence: CASSPMTGNTEAFF.